The present T cell receptor (beta chain) was sequenced within a study of esophageal squamous cell carcinoma under preoperative chemotherapy. Study at large: Both tumor-infiltrating lymphocytes and peripheral blood T cells had their TCR repertoires profiled. General observations from the study: Chemotherapy was followed by significantly higher TCR diversity in peripheral T cells only, not tumor-infiltrating lymphocytes. After treatment, tumor-infiltrating lymphocytes apparently came partly from blood T cells.

One entry per CDR3 protein results from TCRdb running MiXCR on the PCR reads. Among 32,000 or so distinct CDR3 sequences listed, 40% to 60% were seen once. This CDR3 has 15 residues. Trimming took 5 bases from V and 3 from J, leaving 15 bases between them. Germline V gene lookup returns CDR1 SGHAT and CDR2 FQNNGV. Sample time point: after preoperative PTX-NDP chemotherapy. Preoperative chemotherapy with paclitaxel-nedaplatin was given to patients before surgery. In regard to this clonotype: Its specificity is unknown.

The chain employs TRBV11-2 and TRBJ2-3; weak D call: TRBD1 (8 bases). The sample was acquired from a patient given preoperative chemotherapy. This receptor was obtained from a human donor with esophageal squamous cell carcinoma. The donor label of this sample is uncertain. The CDR3 DNA is TGTGCCAGCAGCGTTAACAGGGGGGGGACAGATACGCAGTATTTT. This translates into CASSVNRGGTDTQYF. Complete variable domain (other parts from reference TRBV11-2 and TRBJ2-3): EAGVAQSPRYKIIEKRQSVAFWCNPISGHATLYWYQQILGQGPKLLIQFQNNGVVDDSQLPKDRFSAERLKGVDSTLKIQPAKLEDSAVYLCASSVNRGGTDTQYFGPGTRLTVL.